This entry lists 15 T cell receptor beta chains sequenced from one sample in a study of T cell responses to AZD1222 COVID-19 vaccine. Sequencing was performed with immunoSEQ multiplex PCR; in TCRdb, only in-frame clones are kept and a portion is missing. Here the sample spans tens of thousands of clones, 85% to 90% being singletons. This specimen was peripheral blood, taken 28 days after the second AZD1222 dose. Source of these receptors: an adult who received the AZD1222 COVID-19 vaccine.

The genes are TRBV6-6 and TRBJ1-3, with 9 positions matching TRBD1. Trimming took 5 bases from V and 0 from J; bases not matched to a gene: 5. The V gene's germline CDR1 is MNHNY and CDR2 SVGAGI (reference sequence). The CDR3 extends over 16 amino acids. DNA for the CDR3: TGTGCCAGCAGTATATACAGGGGGCCCTCTGGAAACACCATATATTTT. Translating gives CASSIYRGPSGNTIYF.

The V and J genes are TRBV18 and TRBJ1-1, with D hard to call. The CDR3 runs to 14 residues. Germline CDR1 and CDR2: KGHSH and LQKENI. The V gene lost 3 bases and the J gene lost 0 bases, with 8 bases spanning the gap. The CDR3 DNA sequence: TGTGCCAGCTCACCCGACTACATGAACACTGAAGCTTTCTTT. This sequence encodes CASSPDYMNTEAFF.

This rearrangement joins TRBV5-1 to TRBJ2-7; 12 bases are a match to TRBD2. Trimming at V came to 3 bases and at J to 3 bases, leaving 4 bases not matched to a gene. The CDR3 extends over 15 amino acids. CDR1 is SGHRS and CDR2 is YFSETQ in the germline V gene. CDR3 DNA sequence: TGCGCCAGCAGCTCAACTAGCGGGAGGTTCTACGAGCAGTACTTC. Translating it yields CASSSTSGRFYEQYF. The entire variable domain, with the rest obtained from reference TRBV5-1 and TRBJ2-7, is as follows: KAGVTQTPRYLIKTRGQQVTLSCSPISGHRSVSWYQQTPGQGLQFLFEYFSETQRNKGNFPGRFSGRQFSNSRSEMNVSTLELGDSALYLCASSSTSGRFYEQYFGPGTRLTVT.

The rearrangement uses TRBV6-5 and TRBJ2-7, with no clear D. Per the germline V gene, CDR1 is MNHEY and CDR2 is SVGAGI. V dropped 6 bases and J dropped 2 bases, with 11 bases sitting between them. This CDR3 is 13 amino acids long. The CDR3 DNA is TGTGCCAGCAGGTACGATGGCACCTACGAGCAGTACTTC. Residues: CASRYDGTYEQYF.

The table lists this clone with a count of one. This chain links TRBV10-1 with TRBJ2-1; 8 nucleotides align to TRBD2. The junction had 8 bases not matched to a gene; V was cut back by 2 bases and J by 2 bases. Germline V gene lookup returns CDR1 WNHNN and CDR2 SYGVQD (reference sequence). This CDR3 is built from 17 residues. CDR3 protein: CASSERGGRNPYNEQFF. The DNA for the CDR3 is TGCGCCAGCAGTGAGAGGGGCGGGAGGAACCCCTACAATGAGCAGTTCTTC.

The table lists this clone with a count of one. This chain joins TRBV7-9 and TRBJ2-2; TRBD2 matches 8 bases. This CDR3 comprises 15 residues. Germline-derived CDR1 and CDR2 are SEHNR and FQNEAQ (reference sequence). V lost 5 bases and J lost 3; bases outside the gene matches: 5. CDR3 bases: TGTGCCAGCAGCCGTCGGCGGGAGGACACCGGGGAGCTGTTTTTT. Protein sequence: CASSRRREDTGELFF.

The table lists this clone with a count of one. CDR3 in DNA: TGCAGCGTCCTCCCCGGGACTTCCTACGAGCAGTACTTC. Amino acids: CSVLPGTSYEQYF. The chain uses TRBV29-1 and TRBJ2-7; D is perhaps TRBD2 (6 bases). The length of the CDR3 is 13 residues. The germline V gene encodes CDR1 SQVTM and CDR2 ANQGSEA. The germline V and J ends were trimmed by 6 bases and 1 base, with 13 bases remaining between them.

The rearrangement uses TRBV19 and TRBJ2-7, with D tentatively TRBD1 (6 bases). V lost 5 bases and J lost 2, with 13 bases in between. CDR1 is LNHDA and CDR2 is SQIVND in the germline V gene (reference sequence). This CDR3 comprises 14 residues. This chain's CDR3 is CASSYRQETYEQYF. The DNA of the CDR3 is TGTGCCAGTAGTTATCGACAGGAAACCTACGAGCAGTACTTC.

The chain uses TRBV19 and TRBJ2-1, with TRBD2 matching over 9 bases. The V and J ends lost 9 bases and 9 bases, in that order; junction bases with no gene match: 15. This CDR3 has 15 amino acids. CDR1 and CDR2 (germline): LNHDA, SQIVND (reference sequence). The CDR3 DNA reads TGTGCCAGCCAGGTAGCGGGAGTTATTATTGGTGAGCAGTTCTTC. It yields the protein CASQVAGVIIGEQFF. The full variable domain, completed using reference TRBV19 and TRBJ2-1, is DGGITQSPKYLFRKEGQNVTLSCEQNLNHDAMYWYRQDPGQGLRLIYYSQIVNDFQKGDIAEGYSVSREKKESFPLTVTSAQKNPTAFYLCASQVAGVIIGEQFFGPGTRLTVL.

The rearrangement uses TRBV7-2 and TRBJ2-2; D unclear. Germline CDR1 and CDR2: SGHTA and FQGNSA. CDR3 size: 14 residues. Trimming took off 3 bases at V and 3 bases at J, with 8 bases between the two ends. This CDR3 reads CASSLRDYTGELFF. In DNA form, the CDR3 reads TGTGCCAGCAGCTTGAGAGACTACACCGGGGAGCTGTTTTTT. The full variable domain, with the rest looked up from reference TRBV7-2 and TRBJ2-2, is GAGVSQSPSNKVTEKGKDVELRCDPISGHTALYWYRQSLGQGLEFLIYFQGNSAPDKSGLPSDRFSAERTGGSVSTLTIQRTQQEDSAVYLCASSLRDYTGELFFGEGSRLTVL.

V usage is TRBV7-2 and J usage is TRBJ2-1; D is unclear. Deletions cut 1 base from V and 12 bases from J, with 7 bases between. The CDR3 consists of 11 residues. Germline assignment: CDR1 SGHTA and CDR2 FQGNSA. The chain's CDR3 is CASSLVPSQFF. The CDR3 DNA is TGTGCCAGCAGCTTAGTTCCGTCGCAGTTCTTC.

In nucleotides, the CDR3 is TGTGCCAGCAGCTTAGCGACAGGGAATACCTACGAGCAGTACTTC. It translates to CASSLATGNTYEQYF. The chain joins TRBV7-2 to TRBJ2-7, with 7 positions matching TRBD1. CDR3 length: 15 amino acids. Germline V CDR1 and CDR2: SGHTA, FQGNSA. V lost 0 bases, J lost 2 bases, and 4 bases stayed unmatched. Complete variable domain (other parts from reference TRBV7-2 and TRBJ2-7): GAGVSQSPSNKVTEKGKDVELRCDPISGHTALYWYRQSLGQGLEFLIYFQGNSAPDKSGLPSDRFSAERTGGSVSTLTIQRTQQEDSAVYLCASSLATGNTYEQYFGPGTRLTVT.

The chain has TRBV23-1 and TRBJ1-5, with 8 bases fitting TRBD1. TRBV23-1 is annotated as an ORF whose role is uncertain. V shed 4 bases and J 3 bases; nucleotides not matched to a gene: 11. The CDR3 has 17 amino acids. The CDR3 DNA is TGCGCCAGCAGTCTCAATCTTCGACAGGGGAACAATCAGCCCCAGCATTTT. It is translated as CASSLNLRQGNNQPQHF.

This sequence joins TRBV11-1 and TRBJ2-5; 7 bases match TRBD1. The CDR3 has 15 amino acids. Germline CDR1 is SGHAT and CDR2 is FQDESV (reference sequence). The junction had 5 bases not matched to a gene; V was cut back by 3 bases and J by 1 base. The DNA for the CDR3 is TGTGCCAGCAGCTTCGACAGGGTATTCCAAGAGACCCAGTACTTC. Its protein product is CASSFDRVFQETQYF.

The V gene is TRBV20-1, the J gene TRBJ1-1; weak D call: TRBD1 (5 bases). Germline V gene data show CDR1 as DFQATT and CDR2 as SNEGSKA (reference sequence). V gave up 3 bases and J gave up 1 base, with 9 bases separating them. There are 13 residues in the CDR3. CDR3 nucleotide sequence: TGCAGTGCTAGTCTGACAGCGAACACTGAAGCTTTCTTT. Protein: CSASLTANTEAFF.